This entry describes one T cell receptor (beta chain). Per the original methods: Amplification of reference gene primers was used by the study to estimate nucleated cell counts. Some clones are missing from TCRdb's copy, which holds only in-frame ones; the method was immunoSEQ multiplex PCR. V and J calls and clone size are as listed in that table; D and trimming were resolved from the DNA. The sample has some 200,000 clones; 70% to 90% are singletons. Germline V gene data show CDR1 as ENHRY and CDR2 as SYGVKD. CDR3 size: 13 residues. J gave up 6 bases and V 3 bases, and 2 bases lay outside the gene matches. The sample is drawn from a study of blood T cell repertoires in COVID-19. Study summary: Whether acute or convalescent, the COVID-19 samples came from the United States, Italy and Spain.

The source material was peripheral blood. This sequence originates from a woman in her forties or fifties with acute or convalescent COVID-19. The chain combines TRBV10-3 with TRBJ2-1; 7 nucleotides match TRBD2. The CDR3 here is CAISEREGNEQFF. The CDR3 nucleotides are TGTGCCATCAGTGAAAGGGAGGGCAATGAGCAGTTCTTC.